A single T cell receptor beta chain is shown here with its context. Its antigen is still unknown. No quality values exist for individual bases; no much larger clone is one base distant. These data belong to a study of blood T cell repertoires in COVID-19 (dated by TCRdb to 2019 to 2021). Turning to the overall study: Samples covering the acute and convalescent phases of COVID-19 were provided by collaborators in the United States, Italy and Spain. The material from the prospective study consisted of cDNA or gDNA derived from T cells, B-cell-depleted T cells, or PBMCs. Deeply sampled blood TCRbeta repertoires from subjects exposed to, actively infected with, or recovered from COVID-19 were included in the dataset. The repertoires were released in a freely available public database meant as a resource for research on the immune response to SARS-CoV-2. The samples were drawn from the first 160 participants of the ongoing ImmuneRACE study and from 1,254 subjects provided by 6 global collaborators. A de-identified subject ID, COVID-19 status, age in years and sex were almost always included in the sample metadata. Where HLA class I and class II types were available, the types were taken from metadata supplied by the sample provider, not from assay-based typing. What the research found in general, with its limitations: Clinical and demographic metadata were provided uncurated, with the amount varying by source and participant.

TCRbeta CDR3 regions were amplified from genomic DNA using the immunoSEQ Assay, a bias-controlled multiplex PCR. In the paper's pipeline: Within the assay, amplification of reference gene primers was used to estimate how many nucleated cells each sample contained. To quantify the absolute abundance of each unique TCRbeta CDR3 rearrangement, sequence reads were collapsed and filtered. For each sample, productive Simpson clonality was calculated as the square root of Simpson's diversity index across productive rearrangements. Not all clones reach the TCRdb copy of this immuneACCESS table, which keeps in-frame sequences only. Checked studies attribute under half of the gap to unresolved V genes and leave the rest unexplained. That table is the source of V, J and clone size, and D and trimming were worked out from the DNA. Counted in this sample were 310,000 or so clones; roughly 92% of them appeared once. The top ten clones comprise around 2% of the sample.

CDR3 length: 13 amino acids, cysteine to phenylalanine. Only the CDR3 portion is preserved as DNA: 39 bases, with reading frame beginning at the first base. V is cut by 2 bases and J by 3 bases, and the space between the germline ends is 9 bases. CDR1 and CDR2 are drawn from the germline V gene (reference sequence): SGHNT, YYREEE. In Seattle, one collaborating source enrolled patients while the infection was active and tracked those patients longitudinally over the course of disease. Whole blood was collected in K2EDTA tubes by collaborating institutions according to the institutions' own protocols. For TCRbeta analysis, collaborator samples were shipped as frozen whole blood, as isolated PBMCs, or as DNA extracted from either sample type.

Sequencing used peripheral blood. The sequence is built from TRBV5-4 and TRBJ2-7; the D region possibly corresponds to TRBD2 (5 bases align). The sequence derives from a woman aged 25 to 39 with COVID-19, enrolled during active disease. The base sequence is TGTGCCAGCAGCTTAGTGGGAGACTACGAGCAGTACTTC. This gives the protein CASSLVGDYEQYF.